Shown below are 26 T cell receptor beta chains from a single sample sequenced in a study of cytomegalovirus exposure and HLA in healthy donors. Use of 60 Vbeta and 13 Jbeta primers characterized the PCR. Using immunoSEQ multiplex PCR, the repertoire was profiled, and TCRdb retains in-frame clones only, with some absent. Of approximately 100,000 clones listed, around 84% are singletons. The material sequenced was PBMCs. These receptor sequences come from a man younger than 35 in good health and CMV-seronegative.

This clone showed up just once. J is TRBJ2-6 and V is TRBV11-2, with TRBD1 matching 7 bases. Germline V gene lookup returns CDR1 SGHAT and CDR2 FQNNGV. The CDR3 contains 14 residues. V trimming: 8 bases; J trimming: 1 base; junction bases outside the gene matches: 2. CDR3 nucleotides: TGTGCCAGCGGCAGGGGGTCTGGGGCCAACGTCCTGACTTTC. Its protein is CASGRGSGANVLTF. Complete variable domain (other parts from reference TRBV11-2 and TRBJ2-6): EAGVAQSPRYKIIEKRQSVAFWCNPISGHATLYWYQQILGQGPKLLIQFQNNGVVDDSQLPKDRFSAERLKGVDSTLKIQPAKLEDSAVYLCASGRGSGANVLTFGAGSRLTVL.

The CDR3 region has the DNA TGTGCCAGCAGTCCCGGGACGCCCCAGGGGGGTACTGAAGCTTTCTTT. It encodes CASSPGTPQGGTEAFF. This chain uses TRBV27 with TRBJ1-1; TRBD1 matches at 7 bases. Germline CDR1 MNHEY, CDR2 SMNVEV (reference sequence). V was pared by 5 bases and J by 5 bases, with 14 bases of the junction left unmatched. This CDR3 comprises 16 residues.

The V gene is TRBV7-9, the J gene TRBJ1-2; D uncertain. This CDR3 is built from 14 residues. V dropped 5 bases and J dropped 7 bases, with 17 bases sitting between them. The V gene's germline CDR1 is SEHNR and CDR2 FQNEAQ (reference sequence). CDR3 sequence: CASSPLGLRGGYTF. The CDR3 nucleotides are TGTGCCAGCAGCCCCTTAGGACTTCGGGGTGGCTACACCTTC. Drawing the rest from reference TRBV7-9 and TRBJ1-2, the complete variable domain is DTGVSQNPRHKITKRGQNVTFRCDPISEHNRLYWYRQTLGQGPEFLTYFQNEAQLEKSRLLSDRFSAERPKGSFSTLEIQRTEQGDSAMYLCASSPLGLRGGYTFGSGTRLTVV.

V usage is TRBV4-1 and J usage is TRBJ2-1; 8 bases are a match to TRBD2. CDR3 length equals 14 residues. Germline V gene sequence: CDR1 MGHRA, CDR2 YSYEKL. The V and J ends lost 5 bases and 15 bases, in that order; junction bases with no gene match: 15. In DNA, the CDR3 is TGCGCCAGCAGCGCGGGGGGTTCCACTCGAGGGGGGTTCTTC. Amino acids: CASSAGGSTRGGFF.

J is TRBJ1-2 and V is TRBV27; TRBD1 is a possible D gene (6 bases). Per the germline V gene, CDR1 is MNHEY and CDR2 is SMNVEV (reference sequence). Between the trimmed V and J ends, which lost 4 bases and 8 bases, there was a span of 14 bases. This CDR3 region has 13 residues. Written as DNA, the CDR3 is TGTGCCAGCAGTTCGCAGGGGCCGAGAGGCTACACCTTC. Its protein product is CASSSQGPRGYTF.

The chain combines TRBV4-1 with TRBJ2-2; D is perhaps TRBD2 (5 bases). Trimming removed 6 bases at V and 4 bases at J, with 12 bases between. Germline lookup yields CDR1 MGHRA and CDR2 YSYEKL. The CDR3 loop spans 14 amino acids. DNA of the CDR3: TGCGCCAGCAGTCGGGGAAGCGGCACCGGGGAGCTGTTTTTT. Amino acid sequence: CASSRGSGTGELFF.

The V and J genes are TRBV9 and TRBJ1-5; TRBD1 aligns across 8 bases. V lost 0 bases and J lost 9; bases outside the gene matches: 8. CDR1 is SGDLS, CDR2 YYNGEE, per germline. The CDR3 length is 15 residues. The DNA of the CDR3 is TGTGCCAGCAGCGTAGGAGCGACAGGGGAGAGGCCCCAGCATTTT. Translated, it gives CASSVGATGERPQHF.

The rearrangement joins TRBV13 to TRBJ2-5, with D perhaps TRBD1 (6 bases). Deletions cut 1 base from V and 1 base from J, with 7 bases between. The CDR3 is 14 amino acids. In germline, CDR1 is PRHDT, CDR2 FYEKMQ (reference sequence). Here the CDR3 DNA reads TGTGCCAGCAGCTTAGCGGACAGCCAAGAGACCCAGTACTTC. It specifies CASSLADSQETQYF.

V gene TRBV4-2 combines with J gene TRBJ1-2; D not certain. Germline V CDR1 and CDR2: LGHNA, YNFKEQ. V lost 5 bases to trimming and J lost 3 bases, with 19 bases between them. This CDR3 is 16 amino acids long. The CDR3 DNA follows: TGTGCCAGCAGCTCAAGCGGGCGGGCTTGGGACTATGGCTACACCTTC. It yields the protein CASSSSGRAWDYGYTF.

V is TRBV5-1 and J is TRBJ1-2, with 7 bases matching TRBD1. Unmatched junction bases numbered 9, after V lost 3 bases and J lost 1 base. The germline CDR1 and CDR2 sequences are SGHRS and YFSETQ. The CDR3 length is 16 residues. This CDR3 reads CASSSVGTDLNYGYTF. The CDR3 DNA is TGCGCCAGCAGCTCTGTAGGGACAGACCTTAACTATGGCTACACCTTC.

This chain uses TRBV6-4 with TRBJ2-2, with 8 bases aligning to TRBD1. In germline, CDR1 is MRHNA, CDR2 SNTAGT. The CDR3 runs 14 residues. The junction had 5 bases not matched to a gene; V was cut back by 5 bases and J by 6 bases. Here the CDR3 reads CASSPTGESGELFF. Written as DNA, the CDR3 is TGTGCCAGCAGTCCGACAGGGGAGTCCGGGGAGCTGTTTTTT.

The chain is built from TRBV7-9 and TRBJ1-6; no definite D call. V was pared by 1 base and J by 0 bases, with 10 bases between. Per germline, CDR1 SEHNR and CDR2 FQNEAQ (reference sequence). CDR3 length: 17 amino acids. The CDR3, as DNA: TGTGCCAGCAGCTTAGGCCTGGGGAGCTCCTATAATTCACCCCTCCACTTT. Amino acids: CASSLGLGSSYNSPLHF. Complete variable domain (other parts from reference TRBV7-9 and TRBJ1-6): DTGVSQNPRHKITKRGQNVTFRCDPISEHNRLYWYRQTLGQGPEFLTYFQNEAQLEKSRLLSDRFSAERPKGSFSTLEIQRTEQGDSAMYLCASSLGLGSSYNSPLHFGNGTRLTVT.

The chain links TRBV18 to TRBJ1-1; D is perhaps TRBD1 (6 bases). Germline CDR1 KGHSH, CDR2 LQKENI. Trimming shortened V by 3 bases and J by 3 bases, and 14 bases separated the two germline ends. The CDR3 is 15 amino acids. Written as DNA, the CDR3 is TGTGCCAGCTCACCGGGCGTGGGGGCGTACACTGAAGCTTTCTTT. Its protein is CASSPGVGAYTEAFF.

This chain connects TRBV7-9 to TRBJ1-2; 7 bases map to TRBD1. Germline CDR1 SEHNR, CDR2 FQNEAQ (reference sequence). The CDR3 consists of 15 residues. After removal of 1 base from V and 4 bases from J, the junction contained 6 bases not matched to a gene. The CDR3, as DNA: TGTGCCAGCAGCTTAGAAAGAGGGGGCTCCTATGGCTACACCTTC. This sequence encodes CASSLERGGSYGYTF.

V gene TRBV6-5 combines with J gene TRBJ2-7; 13 bases are shared with TRBD2. From germline, CDR1 is MNHEY and CDR2 SVGAGI. Unmatched junction bases numbered 3, after V lost 4 bases and J lost 3 bases. The CDR3 contains 15 residues. The CDR3 region is CASSSRTSGGYEQYF. The CDR3 nucleotides read TGTGCCAGCAGTTCCAGGACTAGCGGGGGCTACGAGCAGTACTTC.

The chain carries TRBV2 and TRBJ1-5; TRBD1 might be the D (6 bases). The germline V and J ends were trimmed by 5 bases and 3 bases, with 11 bases remaining between them. The CDR3 contains 14 residues. Per germline, CDR1 SNHLY and CDR2 FYNNEI. The CDR3, as DNA: TGTGCCAGCAGTTACGACAGGCTCAATCAGCCCCAGCATTTT. Residues: CASSYDRLNQPQHF.

The rearrangement joins TRBV7-9 to TRBJ2-7, with D possibly being TRBD1 (6 bases). Trimming shortened V by 2 bases and J by 6 bases, and 11 bases separated the two germline ends. This CDR3 region has 13 residues. From germline, CDR1 is SEHNR and CDR2 FQNEAQ (reference sequence). CDR3 in amino acids: CASSLLSGVEQYF. The CDR3 nucleotides are TGTGCCAGCAGCTTACTTTCAGGGGTCGAGCAGTACTTC.

This chain connects TRBV7-9 to TRBJ2-7, with 8 bases lining up with TRBD1. The CDR3 spans 14 residues. CDR1 and CDR2 (germline): SEHNR, FQNEAQ (reference sequence). V lost 6 bases and J lost 8; bases outside the gene matches: 12. CDR3 loop: CASSSGGPDGKQYF. CDR3 coding DNA: TGTGCCAGCAGTTCAGGGGGCCCAGACGGCAAGCAGTACTTC. Filled out from reference TRBV7-9 and TRBJ2-7, the complete variable domain reads DTGVSQNPRHKITKRGQNVTFRCDPISEHNRLYWYRQTLGQGPEFLTYFQNEAQLEKSRLLSDRFSAERPKGSFSTLEIQRTEQGDSAMYLCASSSGGPDGKQYFGPGTRLTVT.

The CDR3 loop is CASSLAGTNPYEQYF. The CDR3 nucleotides read TGTGCCAGCAGCTTAGCGGGGACTAACCCTTACGAGCAGTACTTC. This chain connects TRBV7-8 to TRBJ2-7; 7 nucleotides line up with TRBD2. In germline, CDR1 is SGHVS, CDR2 FQNEAQ. V dropped 0 bases and J dropped 4; count of bases not matched to a gene: 6. This CDR3 is built from 15 residues.

This clone appeared once. V is TRBV7-9 and J is TRBJ1-3; D not resolved. V lost 1 base, J lost 0 bases, and 10 bases lay in between. Germline V lookup: CDR1 SEHNR, CDR2 FQNEAQ (reference sequence). This CDR3 is built from 16 residues. For the CDR3, the DNA is TGTGCCAGCAGCTTAGTAGCGGGTCTCTCTGGAAACACCATATATTTT. This sequence encodes CASSLVAGLSGNTIYF.

V and J are TRBV2 and TRBJ1-1; 7 nucleotides align to TRBD1. Germline V lookup: CDR1 SNHLY, CDR2 FYNNEI. This CDR3 spans 13 amino acids. The trim removed 7 bases at V and 3 bases at J, leaving 5 bases unmatched. The CDR3 here is CASMPQGDTEAFF. The CDR3 DNA is TGTGCCAGCATGCCCCAGGGGGACACTGAAGCTTTCTTT.

The rearrangement links TRBV5-8 to TRBJ2-7, with 8 bases identical to TRBD1. This CDR3 has 13 amino acids. Germline V gives CDR1 SGHTS, CDR2 YDEGEE. Trimming at V came to 5 bases and at J to 7 bases, leaving 8 bases not matched to a gene. The CDR3 sequence: CASRVSNRGEQYF. The CDR3 DNA reads as TGTGCCAGCAGAGTAAGCAACAGGGGGGAGCAGTACTTC.

V is TRBV5-1 and J is TRBJ2-7; D may be TRBD2 (6 bases). This CDR3 is built from 15 residues. Trimming removed 4 bases at V and 10 bases at J, with 24 bases between. The V gene's germline CDR1 is SGHRS and CDR2 YFSETQ. The DNA of the CDR3 is TGCGCCAGCAGCCCGGCGGGGCAGGGTTATGGGTATCAGTACTTC. Amino acid sequence: CASSPAGQGYGYQYF.

The chain uses TRBV7-8 and TRBJ1-3; the D gene is possibly TRBD1 (6 bases). Trimming cost V 6 bases and J 2 bases, with 11 bases left between them. Germline lookup yields CDR1 SGHVS and CDR2 FQNEAQ. The CDR3 totals 14 residues. The chain's CDR3 is CASRHQGPGNTIYF. The CDR3 DNA follows: TGTGCCAGCAGACACCAGGGGCCTGGAAACACCATATATTTT.

A few counts support this clone. The chain is built from TRBV6-1 and TRBJ1-3; 8 positions match TRBD1. This CDR3 spans 13 amino acids. The germline V gene has CDR1 MNHNS and CDR2 SASEGT. V was pared by 4 bases and J by 5 bases, with 1 base of the junction left unmatched. Written as DNA, the CDR3 is TGTGCCAGCAGTGGACAGGGGAGAAACACCATATATTTT. Protein: CASSGQGRNTIYF.

The chain has TRBV15 and TRBJ1-2; D is unresolved. V shed 0 bases and J shed 2 bases, with 7 bases lying between them. CDR3 length: 14 residues. Germline CDR1 LNHNV, CDR2 YYDKDF (reference sequence). The CDR3 DNA is TGTGCCACCAGCAGAGAGAACTCGAACTATGGCTACACCTTC. Translation: CATSRENSNYGYTF.